This TCR beta chain was recovered during a study of cytomegalovirus exposure and HLA in healthy donors. The overall study: Sequencing of 150 million to 200 million T cells in an earlier analysis found some 100 million unique TCR beta sequences.

Germline-derived CDR1 and CDR2 are MNHEY and SVGAGI. Trimming pared 0 bases from V and 4 bases from J, leaving 8 bases between. There are 14 residues in the CDR3. Study-wide findings and caveats: Association of roughly 17,000 TCR beta sequences with HLA alleles was found at 0.05 false discovery rate in a later analysis. Other equally common chains were less clonally expanded than HLA-associated TCR beta chains, a later analysis showed. Presence/absence analyses treated sequencing depth as roughly uniform across donors.

Both 60 Vbeta primers and 13 Jbeta primers went into the PCR. Sequencing used immunoSEQ multiplex PCR; TCRdb keeps in-frame clones, though not all of them. Of about 160,000 clones in the sample, 75% to 90% were seen once. About this clone itself: Its antigen is currently unknown.

The source material was PBMCs. This receptor was identified in a man in his thirties or forties in good health and CMV-seronegative. The V call is TRBV6-5, the J call TRBJ2-3; D is perhaps TRBD2 (5 bases). CDR3 in DNA: TGTGCCAGCAGTTACTCGAGGGCCCCAGATACGCAGTATTTT. Translation gives CASSYSRAPDTQYF.